This T cell receptor (beta chain) is from a study of blood T cell repertoires in COVID-19. For the study at large: Samples representing acute and convalescent COVID-19 were sourced from the United States, Italy and Spain.

The V gene's germline CDR1 is SEHNR and CDR2 FQNEAQ (reference sequence). CDR3 length equals 14 residues. V shed 8 bases, J shed 6 bases, and the junction held 11 bases outside the gene matches. The protocol was immunoSEQ multiplex PCR, while the TCRdb copy is restricted to in-frame clones and leaves out a portion. The sample consists of roughly 50,000 clones, around 86% of them appearing once. The sequence was collected from a woman of 80 years or more with acute or convalescent COVID-19. The sequenced sample was peripheral blood. The rearrangement uses TRBV7-9 and TRBJ1-2; 8 nucleotides match TRBD1. CDR3: CASSTRTGINGYTF. CDR3 bases: TGTGCCAGCTCAACCAGGACAGGGATCAATGGCTACACCTTC.